This TCR beta chain was identified in a study of blood T cell repertoires in COVID-19. Study-wide background: PBMCs, B-cell-depleted T cells, or T cells provided the cDNA or gDNA that made up the material.

Participants' reported clinical history set cohort assignment. Germline CDR1 MNHNS, CDR2 SASEGT. The length of the CDR3 is 15 residues. Trimming removed 0 bases at V and 5 bases at J, with 14 bases between. This table comes from immunoSEQ multiplex PCR, and its TCRdb copy is limited to in-frame clones, with some not included. The profile shows some 300,000 clones, under 90% of them singletons. Sequencing was done on a sample of PBMCs or T cells enriched from blood (not recorded which). This sequence originates from a man younger than 40 who had recovered from COVID-19. The V and J genes are TRBV6-1 and TRBJ2-7, with TRBD1 as a possible D gene (5 bases). The CDR3 nucleotides read TGTGCCAGCAGTGAAGCAGCAGGGTTGGACGACGAGCAGTACTTC. Translation gives CASSEAAGLDDEQYF.